This T cell receptor beta chain was found in a study of long-term antiretroviral therapy in people with HIV. This clone was detected only a few times. CDR3 length: 17 amino acids. Germline V gene lookup returns CDR1 MNHNS and CDR2 SASEGT. V was pared by 6 bases and J by 2 bases, with 21 bases between. At survey level, the immunoSEQ assay was run in its v3.0 version. Clones were sequenced by immunoSEQ multiplex PCR, and TCRdb holds only the in-frame ones, with some missing. The sample includes around 24,000 clones, over 85% of them seen just once. This TCR came from a woman aged 40 to 50 with HIV. The chain employs TRBV6-1 and TRBJ2-3; a weak D match, TRBD2 (6 bases). The sample consisted of unsorted PBMCs, taken 7.6 years after starting antiretroviral therapy. The CDR3 spells CASSETPPRGYTDTQYF. For the CDR3, the DNA is TGTGCCAGCAGCGAAACCCCGCCGCGGGGATACACAGATACGCAGTATTTT.